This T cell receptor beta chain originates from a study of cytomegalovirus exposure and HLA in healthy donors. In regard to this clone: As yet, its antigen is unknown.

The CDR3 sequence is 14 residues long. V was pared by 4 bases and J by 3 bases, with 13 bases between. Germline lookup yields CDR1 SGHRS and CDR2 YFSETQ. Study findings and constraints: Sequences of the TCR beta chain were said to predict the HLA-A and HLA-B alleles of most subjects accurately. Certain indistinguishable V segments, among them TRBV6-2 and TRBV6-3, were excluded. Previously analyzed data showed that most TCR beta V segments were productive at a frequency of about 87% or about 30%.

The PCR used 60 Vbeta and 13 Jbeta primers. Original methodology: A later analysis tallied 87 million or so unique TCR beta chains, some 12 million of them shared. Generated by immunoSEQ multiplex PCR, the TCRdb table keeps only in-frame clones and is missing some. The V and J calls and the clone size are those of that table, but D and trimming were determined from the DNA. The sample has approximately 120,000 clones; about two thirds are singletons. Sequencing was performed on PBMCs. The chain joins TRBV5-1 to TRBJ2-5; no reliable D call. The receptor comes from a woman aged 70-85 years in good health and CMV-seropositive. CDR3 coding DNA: TGCGCCAGCAGCAGAGGCCCGAGCGAAGAGACCCAGTACTTC. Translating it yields CASSRGPSEETQYF.